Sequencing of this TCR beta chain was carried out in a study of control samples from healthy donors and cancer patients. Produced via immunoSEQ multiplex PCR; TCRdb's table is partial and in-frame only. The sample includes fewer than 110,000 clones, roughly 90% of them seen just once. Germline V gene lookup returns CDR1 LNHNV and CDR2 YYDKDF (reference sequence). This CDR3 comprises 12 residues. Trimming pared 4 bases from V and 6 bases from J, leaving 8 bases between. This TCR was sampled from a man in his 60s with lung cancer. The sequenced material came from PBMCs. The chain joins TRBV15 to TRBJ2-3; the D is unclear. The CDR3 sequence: CATSKSTDTQYF. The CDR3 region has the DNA TGTGCCACCAGCAAATCGACGGATACGCAGTATTTT.